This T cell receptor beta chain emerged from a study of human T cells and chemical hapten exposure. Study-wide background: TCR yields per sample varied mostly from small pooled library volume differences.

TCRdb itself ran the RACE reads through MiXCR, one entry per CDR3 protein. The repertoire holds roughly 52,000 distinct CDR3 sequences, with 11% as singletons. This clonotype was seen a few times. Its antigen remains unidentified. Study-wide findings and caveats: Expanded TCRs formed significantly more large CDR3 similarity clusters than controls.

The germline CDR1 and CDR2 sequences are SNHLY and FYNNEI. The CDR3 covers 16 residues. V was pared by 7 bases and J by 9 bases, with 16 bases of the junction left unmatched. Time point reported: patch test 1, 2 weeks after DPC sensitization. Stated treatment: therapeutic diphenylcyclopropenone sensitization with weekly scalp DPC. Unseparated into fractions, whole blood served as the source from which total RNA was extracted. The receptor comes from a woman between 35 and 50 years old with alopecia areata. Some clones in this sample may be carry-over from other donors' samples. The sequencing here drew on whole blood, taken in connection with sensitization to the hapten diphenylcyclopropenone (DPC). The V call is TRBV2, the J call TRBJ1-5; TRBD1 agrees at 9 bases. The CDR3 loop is CASNQGQGRLLRPQHF. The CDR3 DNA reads TGTGCCAGCAATCAAGGACAGGGGCGACTTCTTCGGCCCCAGCATTTT.